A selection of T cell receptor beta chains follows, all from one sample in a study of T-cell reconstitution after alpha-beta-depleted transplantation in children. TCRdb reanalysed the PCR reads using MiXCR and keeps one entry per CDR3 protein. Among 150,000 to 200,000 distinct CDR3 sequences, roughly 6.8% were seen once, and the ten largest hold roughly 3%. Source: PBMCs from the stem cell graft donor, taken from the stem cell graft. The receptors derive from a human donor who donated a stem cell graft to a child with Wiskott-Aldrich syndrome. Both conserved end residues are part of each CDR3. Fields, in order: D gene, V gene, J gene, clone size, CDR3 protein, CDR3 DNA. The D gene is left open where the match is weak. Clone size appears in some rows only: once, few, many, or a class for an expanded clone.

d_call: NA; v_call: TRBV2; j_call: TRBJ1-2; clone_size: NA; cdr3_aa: CASKGGAGDNYGYTF; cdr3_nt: TGTGCCAGCAAAGGTGGGGCAGGAGATAACTATGGCTACACCTTC
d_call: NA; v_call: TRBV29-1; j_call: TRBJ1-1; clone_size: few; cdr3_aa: CSVILDLGRWNTEAFF; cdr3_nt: TGCAGCGTCATCCTTGACCTGGGACGGTGGAACACTGAAGCTTTCTTT
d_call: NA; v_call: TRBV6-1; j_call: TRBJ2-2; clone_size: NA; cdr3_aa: CASRAKQGLGTGELFF; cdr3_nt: TGTGCCAGCAGAGCAAAACAGGGATTGGGCACCGGGGAGCTGTTTTTT
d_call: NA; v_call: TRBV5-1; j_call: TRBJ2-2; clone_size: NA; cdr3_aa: CASSLVDSQNTGELFF; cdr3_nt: TGCGCCAGCAGCTTGGTCGACTCCCAGAACACCGGGGAGCTGTTTTTT
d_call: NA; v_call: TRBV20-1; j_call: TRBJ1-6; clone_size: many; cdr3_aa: CSARSQVNSPLHF; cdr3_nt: TGCAGTGCTAGGAGCCAGGTTAATTCACCCCTCCACTTT
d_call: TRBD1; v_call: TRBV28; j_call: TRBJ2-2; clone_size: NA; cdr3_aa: CASRLRGLVAGELFF; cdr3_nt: TGTGCCAGCCGTCTGAGGGGGCTGGTCGCCGGGGAGCTGTTTTTT
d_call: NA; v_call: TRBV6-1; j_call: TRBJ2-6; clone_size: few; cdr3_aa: CASRQYGQHQSSGANVLTF; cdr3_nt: TGTGCCAGCAGACAATATGGGCAGCATCAAAGCTCTGGGGCCAACGTCCTGACTTTC
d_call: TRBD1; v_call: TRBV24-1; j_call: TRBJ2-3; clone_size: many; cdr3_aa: CATSDSGTGLIRSNTDTQYF; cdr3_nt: TGTGCCACCAGTGATTCCGGGACAGGGTTGATCAGATCGAACACAGATACGCAGTATTTT
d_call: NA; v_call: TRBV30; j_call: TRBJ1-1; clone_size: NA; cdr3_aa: CAWSTGTEAFF; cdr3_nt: TGTGCCTGGAGTACGGGCACTGAAGCTTTCTTT
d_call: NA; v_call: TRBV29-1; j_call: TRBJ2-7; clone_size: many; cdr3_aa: CSVEDPQIYEQYF; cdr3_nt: TGCAGCGTTGAAGATCCACAGATCTACGAGCAGTACTTC
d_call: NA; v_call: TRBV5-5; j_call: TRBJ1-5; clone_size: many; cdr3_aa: CASSLMVQADQPQHF; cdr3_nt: TGTGCCAGCAGCTTGATGGTACAGGCGGATCAGCCCCAGCATTTT
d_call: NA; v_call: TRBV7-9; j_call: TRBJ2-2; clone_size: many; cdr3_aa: CASSLSPRGAGELFF; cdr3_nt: TGTGCCAGCAGCTTATCCCCCAGAGGTGCCGGGGAGCTGTTTTTT
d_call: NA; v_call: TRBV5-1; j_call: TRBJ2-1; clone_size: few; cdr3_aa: CASSLELGGGNEQFF; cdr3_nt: TGCGCCAGCAGCTTGGAATTGGGAGGAGGTAATGAGCAGTTCTTC
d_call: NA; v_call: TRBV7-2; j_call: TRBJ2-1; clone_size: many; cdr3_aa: CASSLIERSEQFF; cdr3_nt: TGTGCCAGCAGCTTAATTGAAAGGAGTGAGCAGTTCTTC
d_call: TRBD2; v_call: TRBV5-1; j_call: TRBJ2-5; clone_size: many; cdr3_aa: CASSSLPGLGGGETQYF; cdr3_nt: TGCGCCAGCAGCTCGCTACCGGGACTAGGGGGAGGGGAGACCCAGTACTTC
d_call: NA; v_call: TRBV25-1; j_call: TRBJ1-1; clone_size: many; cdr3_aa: CASSDPMTEAFF; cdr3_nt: TGTGCCAGCAGTGATCCCATGACTGAAGCTTTCTTT
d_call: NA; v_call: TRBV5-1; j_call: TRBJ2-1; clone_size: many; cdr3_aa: CASSLEGASLEEFF; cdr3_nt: TGCGCCAGCAGCTTGGAAGGTGCTAGTCTGGAGGAGTTCTTC
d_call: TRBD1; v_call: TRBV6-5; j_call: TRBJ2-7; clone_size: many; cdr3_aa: CASSYTQTGGYEQYF; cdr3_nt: TGTGCCAGCAGTTACACCCAGACAGGGGGGTACGAGCAGTACTTC
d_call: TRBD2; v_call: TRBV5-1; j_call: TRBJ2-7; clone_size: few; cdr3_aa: CASSLEPLTSEQTYEQYF; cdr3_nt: TGCGCCAGCAGCTTGGAACCCTTAACTAGCGAACAAACCTACGAGCAGTACTTC
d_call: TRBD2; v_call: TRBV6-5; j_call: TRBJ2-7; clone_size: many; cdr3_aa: CASSPGLASVEQYF; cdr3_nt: TGTGCCAGCAGTCCGGGACTAGCTTCGGTCGAGCAGTACTTC
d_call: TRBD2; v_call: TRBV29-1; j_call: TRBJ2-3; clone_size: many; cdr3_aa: CSVGGGPTDTQYF; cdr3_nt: TGCAGCGTTGGCGGGGGGCCGACAGATACGCAGTATTTT